This TCR beta chain was observed in a study of cytomegalovirus exposure and HLA in healthy donors. V lost 0 bases and J 9 bases, leaving 15 bases between the germline ends. The CDR3 is 15 residues long. CDR1 is LGHNA, CDR2 YSLEER, per germline. Amplification used 60 Vbeta primers and 13 Jbeta primers. TCRdb's copy holds only in-frame clones and misses some; the assay was immunoSEQ multiplex PCR. This table has fewer than 200,000 clones, approximately 72% appearing once. This sequence joins TRBV4-3 and TRBJ1-5; D unresolved. The sequenced sample was PBMCs. This clonotype was obtained from a man between 40 and 49 years old in good health and CMV-seropositive. CDR3 sequence (DNA): TGCGCCAGCAGCCAAGAATGGCTGTTCAATGGGCCCCAGCATTTT. The encoded protein is CASSQEWLFNGPQHF.